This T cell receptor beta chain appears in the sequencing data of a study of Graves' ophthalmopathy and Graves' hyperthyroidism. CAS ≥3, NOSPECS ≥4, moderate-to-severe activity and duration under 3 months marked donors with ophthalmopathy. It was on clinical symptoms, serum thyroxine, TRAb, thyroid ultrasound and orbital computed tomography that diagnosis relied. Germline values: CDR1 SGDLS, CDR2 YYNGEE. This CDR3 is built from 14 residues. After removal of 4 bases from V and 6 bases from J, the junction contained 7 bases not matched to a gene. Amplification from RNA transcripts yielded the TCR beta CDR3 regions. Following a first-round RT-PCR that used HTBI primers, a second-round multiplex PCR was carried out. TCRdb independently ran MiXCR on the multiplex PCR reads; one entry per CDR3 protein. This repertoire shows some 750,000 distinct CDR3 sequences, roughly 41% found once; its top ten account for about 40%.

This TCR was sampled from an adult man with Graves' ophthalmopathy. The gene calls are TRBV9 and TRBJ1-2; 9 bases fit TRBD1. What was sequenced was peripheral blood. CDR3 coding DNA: TGTGCCAGCAGCCCGACAGGGGGAGCCCATGGCTACACCTTC. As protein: CASSPTGGAHGYTF.